The clone carrying this T cell receptor beta chain was seen a few times. Molecular barcoding with unique molecular identifiers was used for the TCRbeta library. TCRdb reprocessed the PCR reads via MiXCR and lists one record per CDR3 protein. The top ten clones hold under 45% of a sample with 530,000 or so distinct CDR3 sequences, about a quarter of them seen once. The CDR3 totals 15 residues. V was shortened by 6 bases and J by 0 bases, with 12 bases between the two germline ends. The data stem from a study of T-cell reconstitution after alpha-beta-depleted transplantation in children. This TCR was sampled from a boy younger than two with Wiskott-Aldrich syndrome, due to receive a stem cell transplant. Source: PBMCs, taken before TCRalphabeta/CD19-depleted stem cell transplant. The chain carries TRBV12-3 or TRBV12-4 and TRBJ2-1, with D maybe TRBD1 (5 bases). The DNA for the CDR3 is TGTGCCAGCAGCCCAGACAGTCGCTCCTACAATGAGCAGTTCTTC. This gives the protein CASSPDSRSYNEQFF.